This TCR beta chain appears in the sequencing data of a study of PD-L1 blockade in urothelial cancer. Study-wide background: Timepoints chosen for blood analysis were 3 weeks (second dose) and 6 weeks after treatment start.

The time point: pretreatment peripheral blood. From germline, CDR1 is SGHRS and CDR2 YFSETQ. This CDR3 region has 15 residues. With V trimmed by 2 bases and J by 4 bases, 6 bases remained unmatched. Some clones are missing from TCRdb's copy, which holds only in-frame ones; the method was immunoSEQ multiplex PCR. The data show approximately 50,000 clones, roughly four fifths seen once. The sample in question was PBMCs, obtained around atezolizumab (anti-PD-L1) treatment. The source is an older man with urothelial cancer. V and J are TRBV5-1 and TRBJ1-2; 9 nucleotides match TRBD1. CDR3 region: CASSLTGGQGYGYTF. CDR3 DNA: TGCGCCAGCAGCTTAACAGGGGGCCAGGGCTATGGCTACACCTTC.